This is a list of T cell receptor beta chains from one sample in a study of memory CD4+ T cells and cytomegalovirus serostatus. The repertoire was sequenced with immunoSEQ multiplex PCR; TCRdb's copy has only in-frame clones and lacks some. The data contain roughly 56,000 clones, more than 75% of them seen just once; the ten biggest clones take up around 0.43%. Sequences were obtained from memory CD4+ T cells from blood. These receptors were collected from an adult in good health and CMV-seronegative. Each CDR3 is given with its conserved first and last residue. D genes are given only for firm matches. Clone size, where shown, is once, few, many, or a class for clones that have expanded.

j_call,d_call,clone_size,v_call,cdr3_aa,cdr3_nt
TRBJ2-7,TRBD2,-,TRBV9,CASSVGGGVSYEQYF,TGTGCCAGCAGCGTTGGGGGAGGGGTCTCCTACGAGCAGTACTTC
TRBJ2-1,-,-,TRBV18,CASSPPSSFNEQFF,TGTGCCAGCTCACCACCGTCCAGCTTTAATGAGCAGTTCTTC
TRBJ2-5,TRBD1,-,TRBV25-1,CASSDPDRGGETQYF,TGTGCCAGCAGTGATCCCGACAGGGGGGGAGAGACCCAGTACTTC
TRBJ2-2,-,-,TRBV10-3,CAISDHRDHPRGANTGELFF,TGTGCCATCAGTGACCATCGCGACCATCCTAGGGGGGCCAACACCGGGGAGCTGTTTTTT
TRBJ2-3,-,-,TRBV6-6,CASILGGTTDTQYF,TGTGCCAGCATATTGGGGGGCACTACAGATACGCAGTATTTT
TRBJ1-2,-,-,TRBV11-2,CASSLDSSNYGYTF,TGTGCCAGCAGCTTAGACAGCTCTAACTATGGCTACACCTTC
TRBJ2-3,TRBD1,-,TRBV7-9,CASSPRGPDTQYF,TGTGCCAGCAGCCCCAGGGGGCCGGATACGCAGTATTTT
TRBJ2-5,TRBD2,few,TRBV7-3,CASSPGTSGQETQYF,TGTGCCAGCAGCCCCGGGACTAGCGGACAAGAGACCCAGTACTTC
TRBJ2-3,TRBD2,-,TRBV2,CASSLGGAGTDTQYF,TGTGCCAGCAGCCTCGGGGGGGCAGGCACAGATACGCAGTATTTT
TRBJ1-4,-,once,TRBV30,CAWRHDSNEKLFF,TGTGCCTGGAGACATGACAGTAATGAAAAACTGTTTTTT
TRBJ2-1,TRBD1,-,TRBV5-1,CASSAGTGAHNEQFF,TGCGCCAGCAGCGCTGGGACAGGAGCACACAATGAGCAGTTCTTC
TRBJ2-2,-,-,TRBV28,CASLFRGTRNTGELFF,TGTGCCAGCCTCTTCCGCGGGACAAGGAACACCGGGGAGCTGTTTTTT
TRBJ1-2,-,once,TRBV6-5,CASSLGPNYGYTF,TGTGCCAGCAGTCTTGGTCCCAACTATGGCTACACCTTC
TRBJ1-4,TRBD1,-,TRBV4-3,CASSQDAFTGTGVEKLFF,TGCGCCAGCAGCCAAGATGCGTTTACCGGGACAGGGGTCGAAAAACTGTTTTTT
TRBJ2-7,-,-,TRBV10-3,CAIRDGTFSYEQYF,TGTGCCATCAGAGACGGGACGTTCTCCTACGAGCAGTACTTC
TRBJ1-4,TRBD1,-,TRBV28,CASSLPAGQGAREKLFF,TGTGCCAGCAGTTTACCCGCTGGACAGGGGGCCCGAGAAAAACTGTTTTTT
TRBJ1-6,-,-,TRBV18,CASSQAGYNSPLHF,TGTGCCAGCTCACAAGCAGGGTATAATTCACCCCTCCACTTT
TRBJ2-6,TRBD1,-,TRBV30,CAWRLAGGVSGANVLTF,TGTGCCTGGCGTCTCGCAGGGGGCGTTTCTGGGGCCAACGTCCTGACTTTC
TRBJ1-5,-,-,TRBV4-3,CASSQDSPVDSHNQPQHF,TGCGCCAGCAGCCAAGATTCGCCGGTGGACAGCCACAATCAGCCCCAGCATTTT
TRBJ1-6,TRBD1,few,TRBV19,CASSEGAYYNSPLHF,TGTGCCAGTAGTGAGGGGGCCTACTATAATTCACCCCTCCACTTT
TRBJ1-1,-,-,TRBV19,CASSIWGQNTEAFF,TGTGCCAGTAGTATATGGGGACAGAACACTGAAGCTTTCTTT
TRBJ2-2,-,-,TRBV4-1,CASSQDSGGAGELFF,TGCGCCAGCAGCCAAGATTCCGGGGGAGCCGGGGAGCTGTTTTTT
TRBJ1-6,-,few,TRBV6-6,CASGLAGNPLHF,TGTGCCAGCGGATTGGCAGGGAATCCCCTCCACTTT
TRBJ1-2,-,-,TRBV2,CASKVGGEGYTF,TGTGCCAGCAAGGTCGGGGGGGAAGGCTACACCTTC
TRBJ1-1,-,-,TRBV10-3,CAISEDKKTFF,TGTGCCATCAGTGAGGACAAGAAGACTTTCTTT
TRBJ2-7,TRBD2,-,TRBV4-2,CASSTWGLAGNEQYF,TGTGCCAGCAGCACCTGGGGACTAGCGGGGAACGAGCAGTACTTC
TRBJ1-1,-,few,TRBV4-1,CASSLATEAFF,TGCGCCAGCAGTCTAGCGACTGAAGCTTTCTTT
TRBJ2-1,TRBD1,-,TRBV28,CASRGPGQGSVNEQFF,TGTGCCAGCAGAGGACCGGGACAGGGATCAGTCAATGAGCAGTTCTTC
TRBJ1-6,-,-,TRBV2,CASSELGGVNSPLHF,TGTGCCAGCAGTGAACTTGGGGGGGTAAATTCACCCCTCCACTTT